This T cell receptor (beta chain) appears in the sequencing data of a study of technical replicates of blood from a few donors. TCRdb's table, derived via immunoSEQ multiplex PCR, lists solely in-frame clones and lacks some. The sample yields about 12,000 clones, 85% to 95% seen once. This CDR3 region has 16 residues. Germline CDR1 and CDR2: SQVTM and ANQGSEA. The V end was cut by 4 bases, the J end by 5 bases, with 20 bases between. The sequenced material came from PBMCs. J is TRBJ2-2 and V is TRBV29-1, with TRBD2 as a possible D gene (6 bases). The sequence was obtained from a human donor in good health. CDR3 nucleotide sequence: TGCAGCGTTGGGGGGGTTTGGCAGGGCCAAACCGGGGAGCTGTTTTTT. Amino acid sequence: CSVGGVWQGQTGELFF.